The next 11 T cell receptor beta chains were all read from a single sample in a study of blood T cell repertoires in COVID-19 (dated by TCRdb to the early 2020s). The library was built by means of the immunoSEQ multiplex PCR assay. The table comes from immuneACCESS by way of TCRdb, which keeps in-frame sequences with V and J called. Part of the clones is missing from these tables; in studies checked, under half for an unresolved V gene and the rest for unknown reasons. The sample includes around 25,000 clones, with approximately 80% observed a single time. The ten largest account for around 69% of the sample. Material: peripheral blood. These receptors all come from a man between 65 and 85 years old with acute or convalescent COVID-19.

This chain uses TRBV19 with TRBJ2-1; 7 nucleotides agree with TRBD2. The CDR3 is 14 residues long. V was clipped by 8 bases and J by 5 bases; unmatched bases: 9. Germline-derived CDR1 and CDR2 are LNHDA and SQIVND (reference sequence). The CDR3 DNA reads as TGTGCCAGTGCGAGTTCGGGGGGTAACAATGAGCAGTTCTTC. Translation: CASASSGGNNEQFF.

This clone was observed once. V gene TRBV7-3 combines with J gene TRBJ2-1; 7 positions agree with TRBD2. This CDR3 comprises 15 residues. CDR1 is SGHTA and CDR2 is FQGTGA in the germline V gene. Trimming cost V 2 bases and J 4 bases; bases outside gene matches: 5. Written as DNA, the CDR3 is TGTGCCAGCAGCTTACGCGGGAGTACGTACAATGAGCAGTTCTTC. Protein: CASSLRGSTYNEQFF.

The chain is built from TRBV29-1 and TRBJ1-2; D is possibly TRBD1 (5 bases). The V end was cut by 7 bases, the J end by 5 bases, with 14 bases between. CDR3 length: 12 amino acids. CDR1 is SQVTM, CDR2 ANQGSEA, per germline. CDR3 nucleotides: TGCAGCGGCCACGACGGGGGATATGGCTACACCTTC. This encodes CSGHDGGYGYTF.

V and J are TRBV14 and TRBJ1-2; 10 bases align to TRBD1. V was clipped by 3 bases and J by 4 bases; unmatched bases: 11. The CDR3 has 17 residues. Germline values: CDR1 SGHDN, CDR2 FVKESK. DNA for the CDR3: TGTGCCAGCAGCCAGTCCGGGACAGGGGCTCCCTCCTATGGCTACACCTTC. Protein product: CASSQSGTGAPSYGYTF.

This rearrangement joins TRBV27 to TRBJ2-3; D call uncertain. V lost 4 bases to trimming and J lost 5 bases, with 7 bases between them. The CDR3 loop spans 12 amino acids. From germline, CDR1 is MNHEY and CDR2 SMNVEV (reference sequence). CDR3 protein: CASSSTLDTQYF. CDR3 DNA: TGTGCCAGCAGTTCTACGCTAGATACGCAGTATTTT.

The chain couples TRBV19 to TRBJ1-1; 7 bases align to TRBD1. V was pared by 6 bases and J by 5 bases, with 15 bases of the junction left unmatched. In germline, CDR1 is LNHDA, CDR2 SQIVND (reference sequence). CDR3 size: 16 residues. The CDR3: CASRGAGGEARTEAFF. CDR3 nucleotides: TGTGCCAGTAGAGGGGCAGGGGGAGAGGCGAGGACTGAAGCTTTCTTT. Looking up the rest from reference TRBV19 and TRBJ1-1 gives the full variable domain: DGGITQSPKYLFRKEGQNVTLSCEQNLNHDAMYWYRQDPGQGLRLIYYSQIVNDFQKGDIAEGYSVSREKKESFPLTVTSAQKNPTAFYLCASRGAGGEARTEAFFGQGTRLTVV.

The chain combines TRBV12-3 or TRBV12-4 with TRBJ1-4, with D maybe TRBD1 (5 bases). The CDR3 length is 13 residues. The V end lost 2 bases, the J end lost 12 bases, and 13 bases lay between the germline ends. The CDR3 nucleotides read TGTGCCAGCAGTTTAAATACCGCGGGGGAACTGTTTTTT. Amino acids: CASSLNTAGELFF.

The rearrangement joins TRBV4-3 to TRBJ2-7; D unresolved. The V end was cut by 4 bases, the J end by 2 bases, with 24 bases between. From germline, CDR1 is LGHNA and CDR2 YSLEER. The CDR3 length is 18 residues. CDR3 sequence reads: CASSLSFGTKYTTYEQYF. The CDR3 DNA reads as TGCGCCAGCAGCCTCAGTTTTGGCACTAAATACACAACCTACGAGCAGTACTTC.

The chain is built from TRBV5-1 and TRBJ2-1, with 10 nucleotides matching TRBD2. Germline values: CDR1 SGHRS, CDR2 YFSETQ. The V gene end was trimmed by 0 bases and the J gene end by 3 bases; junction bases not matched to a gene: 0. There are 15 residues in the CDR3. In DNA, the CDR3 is TGCGCCAGCAGCTTGGAGCGGGGGGGCTACAATGAGCAGTTCTTC. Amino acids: CASSLERGGYNEQFF.

This chain's CDR3 is CASSSGQNTEAFF. DNA for the CDR3: TGTGCCAGCAGCTCGGGACAGAACACTGAAGCTTTCTTT. V is TRBV5-4 and J is TRBJ1-1, with a weak D call TRBD1 (6 bases). Germline CDR1 reads SGHNT; CDR2 reads YYREEE (reference sequence). V was trimmed by 3 bases and J by 1 base, leaving 7 bases between them. The CDR3 contains 13 residues. The entire variable domain, with the rest obtained from reference TRBV5-4 and TRBJ1-1, is as follows: ETGVTQSPTHLIKTRGQQVTLRCSSQSGHNTVSWYQQALGQGPQFIFQYYREEENGRGNFPPRFSGLQFPNYSSELNVNALELDDSALYLCASSSGQNTEAFFGQGTRLTVV.

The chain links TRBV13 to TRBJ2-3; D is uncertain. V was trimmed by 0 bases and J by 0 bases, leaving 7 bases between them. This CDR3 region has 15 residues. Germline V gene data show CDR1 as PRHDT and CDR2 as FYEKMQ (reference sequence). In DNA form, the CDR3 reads TGTGCCAGCAGCTTAGGAGCCGGGAGCACAGATACGCAGTATTTT. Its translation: CASSLGAGSTDTQYF.